The 4 T cell receptor beta chains in this list originate from one sample, sequenced in a study of long-term antiretroviral therapy in people with HIV. The libraries were made with immunoSEQ v3.0 at survey level. The repertoire was sequenced with immunoSEQ multiplex PCR; TCRdb's copy has only in-frame clones and lacks some. The sample lists 15,000 to 20,000 clones; around four fifths were seen once. This material consisted of unsorted PBMCs, taken roughly 2.1 years before starting antiretroviral therapy. The receptors originated from a man aged 25-40 years with HIV.

V gene TRBV29-1 combines with J gene TRBJ2-7; 7 nucleotides line up with TRBD1. CDR3 length: 13 amino acids. In germline, CDR1 is SQVTM, CDR2 ANQGSEA. The ends lost 6 bases at V and 2 bases at J; junction bases unmatched: 7. The CDR3 sequence is CSVPGDRPYEQYF. The CDR3 nucleotides read TGCAGCGTCCCCGGGGACAGACCCTACGAGCAGTACTTC.

This clone is a singleton in its sample. V gene TRBV11-2 combines with J gene TRBJ2-1, with unresolved D. The CDR3 covers 13 residues. Germline V gene lookup returns CDR1 SGHAT and CDR2 FQNNGV. V shed 0 bases and J shed 4 bases, with 4 bases lying between them. In DNA form, the CDR3 reads TGTGCCAGCAGCTTAGAGCATTACAATGAGCAGTTCTTC. Its translation is CASSLEHYNEQFF.

The CDR3 reads CATSRDQGSFGNTIYF. Here the CDR3 DNA reads TGTGCCACCAGCAGAGATCAGGGGTCTTTCGGAAACACCATATATTTT. The V call is TRBV15, the J call TRBJ1-3; D is perhaps TRBD1 (6 bases). V was trimmed by 0 bases and J by 4 bases, leaving 13 bases between them. CDR3 length: 16 residues. Germline V gene lookup returns CDR1 LNHNV and CDR2 YYDKDF (reference sequence). The full variable domain, with the rest looked up from reference TRBV15 and TRBJ1-3, is DAMVIQNPRYQVTQFGKPVTLSCSQTLNHNVMYWYQQKSSQAPKLLFHYYDKDFNNEADTPDNFQSRRPNTSFCFLDIRSPGLGDTAMYLCATSRDQGSFGNTIYFGEGSWLTVV.

CDR3 DNA: TGTGCCAGCAGCTTAGGAACAGGCTACGAGCAGTACTTC. As protein: CASSLGTGYEQYF. The chain couples TRBV7-9 to TRBJ2-7, with D maybe TRBD1 (5 bases). Germline V gene data show CDR1 as SEHNR and CDR2 as FQNEAQ (reference sequence). V was cut by 1 base and J by 3 bases, with 7 bases left in between. The CDR3 sequence is 13 residues long.